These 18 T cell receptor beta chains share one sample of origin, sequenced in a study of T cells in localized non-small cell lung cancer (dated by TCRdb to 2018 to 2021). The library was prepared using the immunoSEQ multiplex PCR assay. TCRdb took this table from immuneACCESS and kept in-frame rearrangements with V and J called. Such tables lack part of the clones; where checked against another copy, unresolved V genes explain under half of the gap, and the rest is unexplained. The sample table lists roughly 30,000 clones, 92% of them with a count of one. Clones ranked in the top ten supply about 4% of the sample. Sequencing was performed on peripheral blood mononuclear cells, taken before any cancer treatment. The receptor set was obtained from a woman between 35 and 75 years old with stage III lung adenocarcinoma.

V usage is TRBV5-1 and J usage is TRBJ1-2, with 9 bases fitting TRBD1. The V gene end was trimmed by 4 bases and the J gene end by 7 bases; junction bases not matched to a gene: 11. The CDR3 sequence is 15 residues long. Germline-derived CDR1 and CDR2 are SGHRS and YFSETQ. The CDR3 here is CASSPSGQGVFGYTF. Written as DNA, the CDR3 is TGCGCCAGCAGCCCCTCGGGACAGGGAGTATTTGGCTACACCTTC.

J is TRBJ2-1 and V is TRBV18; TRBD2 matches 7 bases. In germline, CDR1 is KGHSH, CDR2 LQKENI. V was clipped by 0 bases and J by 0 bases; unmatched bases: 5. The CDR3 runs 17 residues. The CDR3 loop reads CASSPPASGPSYNEQFF. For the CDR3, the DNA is TGTGCCAGCTCACCACCCGCTAGCGGACCCTCCTACAATGAGCAGTTCTTC.

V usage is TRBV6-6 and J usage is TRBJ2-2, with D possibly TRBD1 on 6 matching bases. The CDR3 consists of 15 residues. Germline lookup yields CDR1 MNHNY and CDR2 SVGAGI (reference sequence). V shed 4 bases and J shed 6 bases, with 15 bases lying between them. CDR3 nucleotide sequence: TGTGCCAGCAGTTCGACAGGAAAGAATGCCGGGGAGCTGTTTTTT. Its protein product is CASSSTGKNAGELFF.

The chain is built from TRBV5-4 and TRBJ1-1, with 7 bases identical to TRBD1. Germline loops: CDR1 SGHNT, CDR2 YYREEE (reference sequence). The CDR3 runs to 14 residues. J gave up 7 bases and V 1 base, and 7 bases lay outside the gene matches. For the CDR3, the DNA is TGTGCCAGCAGCTTGCCCCTGGGACAGAGTGAAGCTTTCTTT. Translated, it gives CASSLPLGQSEAFF.

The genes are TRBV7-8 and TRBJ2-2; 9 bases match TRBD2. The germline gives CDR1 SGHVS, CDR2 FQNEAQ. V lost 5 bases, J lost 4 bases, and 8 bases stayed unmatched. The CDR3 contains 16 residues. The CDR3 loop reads CASSPRAGGLTGELFF. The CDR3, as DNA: TGTGCCAGCAGCCCGAGGGCGGGGGGGCTCACCGGGGAGCTGTTTTTT.

CDR3 amino acids: CAWRPSGAQETQYF. The CDR3 region has the DNA TGTGCCTGGAGGCCTTCAGGGGCCCAAGAGACCCAGTACTTC. The chain combines TRBV30 with TRBJ2-5; D might be TRBD1 (6 bases). This CDR3 region has 14 residues. Trimming cost V 3 bases and J 1 base, with 12 bases left between them. CDR1 and CDR2 from the germline V gene are GTSNPN and SVGIG (reference sequence).

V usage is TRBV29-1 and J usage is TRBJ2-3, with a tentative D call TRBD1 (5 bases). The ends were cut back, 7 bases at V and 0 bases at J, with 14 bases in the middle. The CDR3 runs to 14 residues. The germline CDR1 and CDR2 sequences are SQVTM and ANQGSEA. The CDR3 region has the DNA TGCAGCGCGAGACAGCGTCCTAGCACAGATACGCAGTATTTT. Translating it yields CSARQRPSTDTQYF.

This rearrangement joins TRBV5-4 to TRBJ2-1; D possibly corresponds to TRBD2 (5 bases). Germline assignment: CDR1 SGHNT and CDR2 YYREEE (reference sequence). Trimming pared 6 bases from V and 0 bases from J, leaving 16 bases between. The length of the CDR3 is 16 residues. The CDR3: CASNQGGPGSYNEQFF. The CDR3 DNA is TGTGCCAGCAACCAAGGAGGCCCAGGCTCCTACAATGAGCAGTTCTTC. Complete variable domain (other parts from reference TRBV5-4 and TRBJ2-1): ETGVTQSPTHLIKTRGQQVTLRCSSQSGHNTVSWYQQALGQGPQFIFQYYREEENGRGNFPPRFSGLQFPNYSSELNVNALELDDSALYLCASNQGGPGSYNEQFFGPGTRLTVL.

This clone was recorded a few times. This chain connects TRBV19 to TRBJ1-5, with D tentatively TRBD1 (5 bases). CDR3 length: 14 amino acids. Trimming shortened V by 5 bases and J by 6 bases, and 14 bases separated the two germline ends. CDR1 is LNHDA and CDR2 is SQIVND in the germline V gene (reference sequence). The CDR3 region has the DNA TGTGCCAGTAGTGCGGACACCGTCGGTCAGCCCCAGCATTTT. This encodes CASSADTVGQPQHF.

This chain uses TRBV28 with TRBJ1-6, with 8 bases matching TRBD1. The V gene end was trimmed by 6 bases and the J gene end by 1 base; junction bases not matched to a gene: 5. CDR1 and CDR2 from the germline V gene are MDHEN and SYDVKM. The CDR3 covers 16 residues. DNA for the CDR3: TGTGCCAGCAGCCCCGGGACAGGTTCCTATAATTCACCCCTCCACTTT. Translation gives CASSPGTGSYNSPLHF.

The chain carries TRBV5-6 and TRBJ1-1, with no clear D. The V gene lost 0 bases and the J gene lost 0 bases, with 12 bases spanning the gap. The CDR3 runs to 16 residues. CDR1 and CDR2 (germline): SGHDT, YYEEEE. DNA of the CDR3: TGTGCCAGCAGCTTGGTCGCGGAAGTCATGAACACTGAAGCTTTCTTT. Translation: CASSLVAEVMNTEAFF.

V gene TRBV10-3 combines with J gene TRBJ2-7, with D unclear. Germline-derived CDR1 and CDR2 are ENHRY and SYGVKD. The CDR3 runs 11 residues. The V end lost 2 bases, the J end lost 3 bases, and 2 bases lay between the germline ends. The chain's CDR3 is CAISENYEQYF. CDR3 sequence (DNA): TGTGCCATCAGTGAGAACTACGAGCAGTACTTC.

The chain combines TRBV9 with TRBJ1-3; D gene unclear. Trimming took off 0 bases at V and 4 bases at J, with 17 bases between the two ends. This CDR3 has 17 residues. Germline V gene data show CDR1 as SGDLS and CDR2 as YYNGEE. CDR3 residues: CASSVGPFRHGGNTIYF. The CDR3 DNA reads TGTGCCAGCAGCGTAGGCCCCTTCCGCCACGGCGGAAACACCATATATTTT.

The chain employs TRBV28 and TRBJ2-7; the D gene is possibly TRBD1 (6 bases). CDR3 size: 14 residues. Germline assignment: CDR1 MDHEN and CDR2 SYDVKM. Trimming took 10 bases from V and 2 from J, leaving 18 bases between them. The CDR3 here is CATHTTGTTYEQYF. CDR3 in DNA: TGTGCCACCCACACAACAGGGACGACCTACGAGCAGTACTTC.

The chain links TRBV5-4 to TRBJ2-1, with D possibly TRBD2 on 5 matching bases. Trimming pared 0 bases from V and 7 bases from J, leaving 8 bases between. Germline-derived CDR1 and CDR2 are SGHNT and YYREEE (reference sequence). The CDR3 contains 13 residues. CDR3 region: CASSLARGNEQFF. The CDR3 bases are TGTGCCAGCAGCTTGGCCCGAGGGAATGAGCAGTTCTTC. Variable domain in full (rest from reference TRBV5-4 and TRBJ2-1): ETGVTQSPTHLIKTRGQQVTLRCSSQSGHNTVSWYQQALGQGPQFIFQYYREEENGRGNFPPRFSGLQFPNYSSELNVNALELDDSALYLCASSLARGNEQFFGPGTRLTVL.

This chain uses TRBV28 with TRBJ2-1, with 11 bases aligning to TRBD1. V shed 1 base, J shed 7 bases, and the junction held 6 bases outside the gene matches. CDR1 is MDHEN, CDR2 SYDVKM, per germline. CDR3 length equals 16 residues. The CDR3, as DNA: TGTGCCAGCAGTTTATACGGACAGGGGGCGGGGAATGAGCAGTTCTTC. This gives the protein CASSLYGQGAGNEQFF.

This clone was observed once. Here the CDR3 DNA reads TGTGCCAGCACCTCACCGGGAGCCGTCCGCGCGCAGTACTTC. Translation: CASTSPGAVRAQYF. This sequence joins TRBV28 and TRBJ2-7, with D perhaps TRBD2 (6 bases). Germline CDR1 is MDHEN and CDR2 is SYDVKM. The CDR3 covers 14 residues. The ends were cut back, 7 bases at V and 9 bases at J, with 22 bases in the middle.

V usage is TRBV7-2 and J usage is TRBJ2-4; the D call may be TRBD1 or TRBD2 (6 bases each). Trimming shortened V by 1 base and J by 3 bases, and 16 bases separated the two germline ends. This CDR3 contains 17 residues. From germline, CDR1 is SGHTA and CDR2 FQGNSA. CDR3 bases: TGTGCCAGCAGCTTAGGGGGCTCGGGGGCTGGCAAAAACATTCAGTACTTC. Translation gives CASSLGGSGAGKNIQYF.